One and the same sample provided the 15 T cell receptor beta chains below, sequenced in a study of T cells in Graves' hyperthyroidism and ophthalmopathy. Template material for amplifying TCR beta CDR3 regions consisted of RNA transcripts. First-round RT-PCR targeting the TCR CDR3 was performed with the HTBI primer set. TCRdb reprocessed the multiplex PCR reads with MiXCR, giving one entry per CDR3 protein. Of approximately 740,000 distinct CDR3 sequences listed, 14% are singletons. Sequencing was performed on blood. Receptor source: a woman between 18 and 30 years old with Graves' hyperthyroidism.

This chain links TRBV4-2 with TRBJ2-7, with unresolved D. Trimming shortened V by 2 bases and J by 0 bases, and 11 bases separated the two germline ends. There are 15 residues in the CDR3. Germline V gene lookup returns CDR1 LGHNA and CDR2 YNFKEQ. The CDR3 region is CASSQSRVLSYEQYF. The CDR3 DNA reads as TGTGCCAGCAGCCAAAGTCGGGTTCTCTCCTACGAGCAGTACTTC.

This clonotype was observed at least ten times. The chain couples TRBV6-5 to TRBJ2-3; 9 bases agree with TRBD2. Germline CDR1 MNHEY, CDR2 SVGAGI. With 0 bases clipped from V and 2 bases from J, the junction kept 9 bases outside the gene matches. The CDR3 extends over 18 amino acids. The CDR3 nucleotides are TGTGCCAGCAGTTACTCGGCCCTGGGACTAGCAGACACAGATACGCAGTATTTT. Its translation is CASSYSALGLADTDTQYF.

The V gene is TRBV10-2, the J gene TRBJ2-7; D possibly corresponds to TRBD1 (5 bases). V lost 0 bases, J lost 5 bases, and 8 bases lay in between. Germline loops: CDR1 WSHSY, CDR2 SAAADI. CDR3 length: 13 residues. CDR3 DNA: TGCGCCAGCAGTGAGTCTCTAGGGGACGAGCAGTACTTC. Translated: CASSESLGDEQYF.

This clonotype was observed a handful of times. The chain combines TRBV7-9 with TRBJ2-1; TRBD1 matches at 10 bases. Germline V gene sequence: CDR1 SEHNR, CDR2 FQNEAQ (reference sequence). The CDR3 is made up of 17 amino acids. Germline trimming cut 5 bases from V and 1 base from J; bases unmatched to any gene: 8. The CDR3 sequence: CASSPRWDRGSYNEQFF. In DNA form, the CDR3 reads TGTGCCAGCAGCCCCCGGTGGGACAGGGGTTCCTACAATGAGCAGTTCTTC.

This clonotype was seen at least ten times. This chain connects TRBV7-9 to TRBJ2-7; D may be TRBD1 or TRBD2 (6 bases each). CDR3 length equals 14 residues. The V end was cut by 1 base, the J end by 3 bases, with 10 bases between. CDR1 SEHNR and CDR2 FQNEAQ come from the germline V gene (reference sequence). This CDR3 reads CASSLEGGLYEQYF. CDR3 sequence (DNA): TGTGCCAGCAGCTTAGAAGGGGGGCTCTACGAGCAGTACTTC.

Concerning this clonotype itself: A much more abundant neighbour one base away suggests this may be a read error. The chain's CDR3 is CASSLNGNTGELFF. CDR3 DNA: TGTGCCAGCAGCTTAAACGGGAACACCGGGGAGCTGTTTTTT. The chain employs TRBV7-3 and TRBJ2-2; no reliable D call. The CDR3 extends over 14 amino acids. Germline values: CDR1 SGHTA, CDR2 FQGTGA. V lost 1 base and J 1 base, leaving 4 bases between the germline ends.

The rearrangement links TRBV13 to TRBJ2-7, with a possible D match to TRBD2 (6 bases). The germline V gene has CDR1 PRHDT and CDR2 FYEKMQ (reference sequence). Trimming took 5 bases from V and 3 from J, leaving 14 bases between them. CDR3 length equals 14 residues. The CDR3, as DNA: TGTGCCAGCAGCGCGGCCGGGACTGACTACGAGCAGTACTTC. Translating gives CASSAAGTDYEQYF.

This clonotype came up many times. The rearrangement joins TRBV9 to TRBJ2-3; 8 nucleotides line up with TRBD2. The V segment lost 0 bases and the J segment 5 bases; nucleotides outside the gene matches: 8. Germline V lookup: CDR1 SGDLS, CDR2 YYNGEE. CDR3 length equals 16 residues. The CDR3 reads CASSVGSGGPGDTQYF. The CDR3 DNA reads as TGTGCCAGCAGCGTAGGTTCGGGAGGGCCCGGAGATACGCAGTATTTT.

The chain combines TRBV11-3 with TRBJ1-1; 7 bases match TRBD1. Germline V gives CDR1 SGHNT, CDR2 YENEEA. CDR3 length: 16 amino acids. The V and J ends lost 5 bases and 0 bases, in that order; junction bases with no gene match: 9. The CDR3 DNA reads TGTGCCAGCAGCCAGAACAGGGGACCCATGAACACTGAAGCTTTCTTT. This gives the protein CASSQNRGPMNTEAFF.

The J gene is TRBJ2-7, the V gene TRBV7-9; 8 positions agree with TRBD1. Unmatched junction bases numbered 6, after V lost 4 bases and J lost 1 base. The CDR3 is 15 residues long. CDR1 and CDR2 from the germline V gene are SEHNR and FQNEAQ (reference sequence). In DNA form, the CDR3 reads TGTGCCAGCAGCTGGGGGACAGGCAGATCCTACGAGCAGTACTTC. Protein sequence: CASSWGTGRSYEQYF. Drawing the rest from reference TRBV7-9 and TRBJ2-7, the complete variable domain is DTGVSQNPRHKITKRGQNVTFRCDPISEHNRLYWYRQTLGQGPEFLTYFQNEAQLEKSRLLSDRFSAERPKGSFSTLEIQRTEQGDSAMYLCASSWGTGRSYEQYFGPGTRLTVT.

In nucleotides, the CDR3 is TGTGCCACCAGCAGGGGAAGCAGGGGCGGCAGGAACACTGAAGCTTTCTTT. The encoded protein is CATSRGSRGGRNTEAFF. The chain recombines TRBV15 with TRBJ1-1, with a weak D call TRBD1 (6 bases). The CDR3 length is 17 residues. Germline CDR1 is LNHNV and CDR2 is YYDKDF (reference sequence). Trimming shortened V by 3 bases and J by 1 base, and 18 bases separated the two germline ends.

In its sample, this clonotype was seen many times. V and J are TRBV20-1 and TRBJ2-7; possibly TRBD1 for D (6 bases). Trimming took off 5 bases at V and 2 bases at J, with 16 bases between the two ends. Germline V gene lookup returns CDR1 DFQATT and CDR2 SNEGSKA (reference sequence). CDR3 length: 14 amino acids. In nucleotides, the CDR3 is TGCAGTGCTCTCGGGCAGGGGTCGACCTACGAGCAGTACTTC. Encoded protein: CSALGQGSTYEQYF.

The gene calls are TRBV28 and TRBJ1-2, with D hard to call. The CDR3 covers 14 residues. V shed 2 bases and J shed 4 bases, with 11 bases lying between them. CDR1 and CDR2 from the germline V gene are MDHEN and SYDVKM. Here the CDR3 reads CASSLPGESYGYTF. Written as DNA, the CDR3 is TGTGCCAGCAGTTTACCGGGTGAATCCTATGGCTACACCTTC.

A note on this clonotype: Germline and junction disagree at one end, which may indicate a read error. The chain recombines TRBV10-1 with TRBJ2-4; D ambiguous. CDR3 length equals 13 residues. Germline V gives CDR1 WNHNN, CDR2 SYGVQD (reference sequence). CDR3 in amino acids: CASSESTKDIQYF. In DNA form, the CDR3 reads TGCGCCAGCAGTGAGTCGACCAAAGACATTCAGTACTTC.

The chain carries TRBV20-1 and TRBJ2-7; D perhaps matches TRBD1 (5 bases). Trimming removed 5 bases at V and 2 bases at J, with 16 bases between. The CDR3 length is 14 residues. Looked up from germline, CDR1 is DFQATT and CDR2 is SNEGSKA (reference sequence). CDR3 loop: CSAWPRTGTYEQYF. The CDR3 coding sequence is TGCAGTGCTTGGCCCAGAACAGGTACCTACGAGCAGTACTTC.